The T cell receptor (beta chain) described here comes from a study of cytomegalovirus exposure and HLA in healthy donors. Trimming removed 4 bases from V and 1 base from J, with 17 bases in between. The CDR3 consists of 16 residues. Germline lookup yields CDR1 MGHRA and CDR2 YSYEKL. This table comes from immunoSEQ multiplex PCR, and its TCRdb copy is limited to in-frame clones, with some not included. The sample includes roughly 56,000 clones, around 94% seen only once; the top ten take 2% to 2.5%. V and J are TRBV4-1 and TRBJ2-7; possible D gene TRBD2, 5 bases. Material: PBMCs. The TCR was taken from a man between 18 and 29 years old in good health and CMV-seronegative. CDR3 in DNA: TGCGCCAGCAGCCCCGGACTCACTAGTAGGTCCTACGAGCAGTACTTC. Its protein is CASSPGLTSRSYEQYF.